This record concerns one TCR beta chain sequence. The data belong to a study of cytomegalovirus exposure and HLA in healthy donors. V lost 4 bases to trimming and J lost 9 bases; unmatched junction nucleotides: 12. From germline, CDR1 is MNHEY and CDR2 SMNVEV (reference sequence). The CDR3 consists of 14 residues. PCR amplification relied on 60 Vbeta primers (plus 13 Jbeta primers). Sequenced by immunoSEQ multiplex PCR; TCRdb stores in-frame clones only, minus some. The data show 140,000 to 150,000 clones, with approximately 65% seen just once and around 6.3% held by the top ten. This TCR was recovered from an older woman in good health and CMV-seronegative. The sample was PBMCs. This sequence joins TRBV27 and TRBJ2-7; the match to TRBD1 covers 7 bases. CDR3 amino acids: CASSYRTGGFGQYF. CDR3 sequence (DNA): TGTGCCAGCAGTTACCGGACAGGTGGGTTCGGGCAGTACTTC.